This passage covers 18 T cell receptor beta chains from one sample sequenced in a study of human T cells and chemical hapten exposure. Time point reported: patch test 1, 2 weeks after DPC sensitization. Treatment: therapeutic diphenylcyclopropenone sensitization with weekly scalp DPC. MiXCR, applied by TCRdb to the RACE reads, yields one record per CDR3 protein. This table holds about 340,000 distinct CDR3 sequences, around 7% found once. The material sequenced was whole blood, taken in connection with sensitization to the hapten diphenylcyclopropenone (DPC). These receptors were taken from a woman aged 18 to 35 with alopecia areata. Some clones in this sample may be carry-over from other donors' samples.

This clonotype was counted at least ten times. The chain combines TRBV12-3 or TRBV12-4 with TRBJ2-7, with 9 positions matching TRBD1. Trimming took 3 bases from V and 13 from J; bases not matched to a gene: 4. The CDR3 length is 11 residues. CDR3 DNA sequence: TGTGCCAGCAGTTTCGGGACAGGGCGATACTTC. Translation gives CASSFGTGRYF.

This clonotype was observed a few times. The chain couples TRBV4-2 to TRBJ2-2; the D gene is possibly TRBD1 (5 bases). V lost 6 bases to trimming and J lost 6 bases, with 23 bases between them. Germline CDR1 reads LGHNA; CDR2 reads YNFKEQ. The CDR3 has 17 amino acids. CDR3 nucleotides: TGTGCCAGCAGTCTTTCCCCGCAAGGGGAAAAGGCCGGGGAGCTGTTTTTT. It encodes CASSLSPQGEKAGELFF.

CDR3 DNA sequence: TGTGCCAGCAGCTTGACTAGCAGATACACCGGGGAGCTGTTTTTT. Translation: CASSLTSRYTGELFF. The chain couples TRBV7-9 to TRBJ2-2; 7 positions match TRBD2. The V and J ends lost 3 bases and 3 bases, in that order; junction bases with no gene match: 4. The CDR3 is made up of 15 amino acids. Germline CDR1 SEHNR, CDR2 FQNEAQ (reference sequence).

The chain employs TRBV25-1 and TRBJ1-4, with D possibly TRBD1 on 6 matching bases. The CDR3 has 17 amino acids. V dropped 1 base and J dropped 2 bases, with 14 bases sitting between them. In germline, CDR1 is MGHDK, CDR2 SYGVNS. The CDR3 spells CASSESPNRETNEKLFF. The DNA for the CDR3 is TGTGCCAGCAGTGAATCCCCCAACAGGGAGACTAATGAAAAACTGTTTTTT.

The chain has TRBV7-9 and TRBJ1-1, with D perhaps TRBD1 (6 bases). This CDR3 comprises 14 residues. Germline V gene lookup returns CDR1 SEHNR and CDR2 FQNEAQ (reference sequence). V was trimmed by 6 bases and J by 5 bases, leaving 16 bases between them. The chain's CDR3 is CASSPNGGATEAFF. The CDR3 region has the DNA TGTGCCAGCAGTCCAAATGGGGGCGCGACTGAAGCTTTCTTT.

Comment on this clonotype: Given a much more abundant clone one base away, this may be a read error. The genes are TRBV12-3 or TRBV12-4 and TRBJ1-1; TRBD1 is a possible D gene (5 bases). The CDR3 runs 14 residues. The CDR3, as DNA: TGTGTCAGCCAGCGGGCAGGGTTGAACACTGAAGCTTTCTTT. Translating gives CVSQRAGLNTEAFF.

This clonotype appeared a few times. The V and J genes are TRBV5-5 and TRBJ2-3, with TRBD2 as a possible D gene (5 bases). CDR1 SGHKS and CDR2 YYEKEE come from the germline V gene (reference sequence). The CDR3 consists of 14 residues. Trimming took off 6 bases at V and 4 bases at J, with 15 bases between the two ends. As DNA, the CDR3 is TGTGCCAGCAACCCCCCTAGCAAAGCAGATACGCAGTATTTT. This codes for CASNPPSKADTQYF. Full variable domain (rest looked up from reference TRBV5-5 and TRBJ2-3): DAGVTQSPTHLIKTRGQQVTLRCSPISGHKSVSWYQQVLGQGPQFIFQYYEKEERGRGNFPDRFSARQFPNYSSELNVNALLLGDSALYLCASNPPSKADTQYFGPGTRLTVL.

This clonotype has more than one count but fewer than ten. This rearrangement joins TRBV4-3 to TRBJ1-1; D might be TRBD1 (6 bases). The CDR3 is made up of 14 amino acids. Trimming left V 6 bases short and J 0 bases short, with 11 bases between. The germline CDR1 and CDR2 sequences are LGHNA and YSLEER. CDR3 bases: TGCGCCAGCAGTGGACAGCTAATGAACACTGAAGCTTTCTTT. Amino acids: CASSGQLMNTEAFF.

The chain has TRBV3-1 and TRBJ1-3; D remains ambiguous. Trimming took 6 bases from V and 4 from J, leaving 10 bases between them. CDR3 size: 13 residues. CDR1 and CDR2 (germline): LGHDT, YNNKEL (reference sequence). CDR3 protein: CASSHGPGNTIYF. The CDR3 DNA follows: TGTGCCAGCAGTCATGGACCCGGAAACACCATATATTTT.

Ten or more counts support this clonotype. The gene calls are TRBV10-3 and TRBJ2-1; 7 nucleotides align to TRBD2. The CDR3 spans 16 residues. V lost 6 bases and J lost 3; bases outside the gene matches: 11. Germline V gene lookup returns CDR1 ENHRY and CDR2 SYGVKD. CDR3 protein: CAISYSGGGVYNEQFF. The CDR3 DNA is TGTGCCATCAGCTATTCGGGGGGTGGTGTCTACAATGAGCAGTTCTTC.

This clonotype was recorded a few times. One end of the junction fails to match germline, which may point to a read error. The rearrangement links TRBV7-7 to TRBJ2-3; 14 nucleotides align to TRBD2. Germline CDR1 reads SSHAT; CDR2 reads FNYEAQ (reference sequence). The CDR3 has 18 amino acids. The chain's CDR3 is CASSRGLAGGLDADTQYF. CDR3 DNA sequence: TGTGCTAGCAGCCGAGGACTAGCGGGGGGCCTCGACGCAGATACGCAGTATTTT.

This clonotype was seen at least ten times. The chain has TRBV29-1 and TRBJ2-3; 8 nucleotides agree with TRBD2. This CDR3 has 15 amino acids. V lost 8 bases, J lost 6 bases, and 16 bases stayed unmatched. CDR1 is SQVTM, CDR2 ANQGSEA, per germline. This chain's CDR3 is CSSYGGQTSEDTQYF. CDR3 bases: TGCAGCTCATACGGGGGGCAGACTAGCGAGGATACGCAGTATTTT.

This clonotype was observed a few times. The DNA of the CDR3 is TGCGCCAGCAGCCAACTGGCGGGGGCCTACCCTAGCACAGATACGCAGTATTTT. Translated: CASSQLAGAYPSTDTQYF. This rearrangement joins TRBV4-3 to TRBJ2-3, with D possibly being TRBD2 (7 bases). The V end was cut by 2 bases, the J end by 0 bases, with 18 bases between. In germline, CDR1 is LGHNA, CDR2 YSLEER. The CDR3 extends over 18 amino acids.

This clonotype was detected ten times or more. This chain joins TRBV27 and TRBJ2-6; D not certain. This CDR3 has 17 amino acids. The V end lost 3 bases, the J end lost 3 bases, and 15 bases lay between the germline ends. Per the germline V gene, CDR1 is MNHEY and CDR2 is SMNVEV (reference sequence). CDR3 in DNA: TGTGCCAGCAGTTTTCGGTCACCTGTAGGTGGGGCCAACGTCCTGACTTTC. Translated: CASSFRSPVGGANVLTF. The variable domain in full, with the rest retrieved from reference TRBV27 and TRBJ2-6, is EAQVTQNPRYLITVTGKKLTVTCSQNMNHEYMSWYRQDPGLGLRQIYYSMNVEVTDKGDVPEGYKVSRKEKRNFPLILESPSPNQTSLYFCASSFRSPVGGANVLTFGAGSRLTVL.

This clonotype was counted between two and nine times. The chain couples TRBV20-1 to TRBJ2-1; D not certain. Germline V gene sequence: CDR1 DFQATT, CDR2 SNEGSKA (reference sequence). Trimming cost V 6 bases and J 4 bases, with 13 bases left between them. The CDR3 covers 13 residues. The CDR3 sequence: CSALRPNYNEQFF. Written as DNA, the CDR3 is TGCAGTGCCCTTCGACCCAATTACAATGAGCAGTTCTTC.

This clonotype came up a few times. The chain has TRBV11-3 and TRBJ2-1, with TRBD2 as a possible D gene (5 bases). V dropped 0 bases and J dropped 5 bases, with 11 bases sitting between them. Germline lookup yields CDR1 SGHNT and CDR2 YENEEA. The CDR3 sequence is 15 residues long. The CDR3 DNA reads as TGTGCCAGCAGCTTAGATCTAGCCCATCACAATGAGCAGTTCTTC. Translating gives CASSLDLAHHNEQFF. Based on the CDR3 plus reference TRBV11-3 and TRBJ2-1, the full variable domain is EAGVVQSPRYKIIEKKQPVAFWCNPISGHNTLYWYLQNLGQGPELLIRYENEEAVDDSQLPKDRFSAERLKGVDSTLKIQPAELGDSAVYLCASSLDLAHHNEQFFGPGTRLTVL.

This clonotype was counted a few times. The V and J genes are TRBV4-1 and TRBJ2-2; D call uncertain. Per the germline V gene, CDR1 is MGHRA and CDR2 is YSYEKL. V was clipped by 0 bases and J by 0 bases, with 11 bases between them. The length of the CDR3 is 17 residues. The CDR3 here is CASSQEPRSSNTGELFF. The CDR3 DNA is TGCGCCAGCAGCCAAGAACCCAGGTCCTCGAACACCGGGGAGCTGTTTTTT.

V gene TRBV4-3 combines with J gene TRBJ2-7; D may be TRBD1 (6 bases). The CDR3 spans 14 residues. Germline V gene lookup returns CDR1 LGHNA and CDR2 YSLEER. The V end lost 1 base, the J end lost 3 bases, and 10 bases lay between the germline ends. This CDR3 is CASSQAQGFYEQYF. The CDR3 bases are TGCGCCAGCAGCCAAGCACAGGGTTTCTACGAGCAGTACTTC.